This is a list of T cell receptor beta chains from one sample in a study of shared clonotypes between healthy human individuals. Here immunoSEQ multiplex PCR was the method, and the copy in TCRdb shows in-frame clones only, minus some. The sample has some 1,400,000 clones; roughly 96% are singletons. Sequenced sample: naive CD4+ T cells sorted from blood. These receptors all come from a man under 40 in good health. CDR3s include the opening cysteine and the closing phenylalanine or tryptophan. The order of the fields is J gene, V gene, clone size, D gene, CDR3 DNA, CDR3 protein. The D gene is left open where the match is weak. Rows give clone size only sometimes, using once, few, many, or a class for an expanded clone.

j_call: TRBJ2-1
v_call: TRBV9
clone_size: once
d_call: TRBD2
cdr3_nt: TGTGCCAGCAGCGTAGGACTAGCGTTGGAAAGTGAGCAGTTCTTC
cdr3_aa: CASSVGLALESEQFF

j_call: TRBJ2-7
v_call: TRBV19
clone_size: -
d_call: -
cdr3_nt: TGTGCCAGTAGTACCTGGTCAGGGAGAAACTACGAGCAGTACTTC
cdr3_aa: CASSTWSGRNYEQYF

j_call: TRBJ2-5
v_call: TRBV29-1
clone_size: -
d_call: -
cdr3_nt: TGCAGCGTAAGACAGAAATTACAAGAGACCCAGTACTTC
cdr3_aa: CSVRQKLQETQYF

j_call: TRBJ2-1
v_call: TRBV10-1
clone_size: -
d_call: -
cdr3_nt: TGCGCCAGCAGCCCCCAGCAAGGATACAATGAGCAGTTCTTC
cdr3_aa: CASSPQQGYNEQFF

j_call: TRBJ2-3
v_call: TRBV6-5
clone_size: -
d_call: TRBD1
cdr3_nt: TGTGCCAGCAGTTACTCGGGACAGGGGGCAGATACGCAGTATTTT
cdr3_aa: CASSYSGQGADTQYF

j_call: TRBJ1-3
v_call: TRBV19
clone_size: -
d_call: -
cdr3_nt: TGTGCCAGTAGGAAGGGGAGCTCTGGAAACACCATATATTTT
cdr3_aa: CASRKGSSGNTIYF

j_call: TRBJ2-1
v_call: TRBV14
clone_size: -
d_call: -
cdr3_nt: TGTGCCAGCAGCCACACCGGGTTAAATAGCGCGGTATTCTACAATGAGCAGTTCTTC
cdr3_aa: CASSHTGLNSAVFYNEQFF

j_call: TRBJ2-3
v_call: TRBV4-3
clone_size: -
d_call: TRBD2
cdr3_nt: TGCGCCAGCAGCCGGACAAGATCTAGCGGAAGCACAGATACGCAGTATTTT
cdr3_aa: CASSRTRSSGSTDTQYF

j_call: TRBJ2-7
v_call: TRBV6-1
clone_size: -
d_call: -
cdr3_nt: TGTGCCAGCAGTGAAATCTGGGGACCAAAACGTTCCTACGAGCAGTACTTC
cdr3_aa: CASSEIWGPKRSYEQYF

j_call: TRBJ2-7
v_call: TRBV19
clone_size: -
d_call: -
cdr3_nt: TGTGCCAGTAGTAGACTTTCAGCGTCCTACGAGCAGTACTTC
cdr3_aa: CASSRLSASYEQYF

j_call: TRBJ1-1
v_call: TRBV5-1
clone_size: -
d_call: -
cdr3_nt: TGCGCCAGCAGCTTTCTGGGGCAGAACACTGAAGCTTTCTTT
cdr3_aa: CASSFLGQNTEAFF

j_call: TRBJ2-7
v_call: TRBV19
clone_size: -
d_call: -
cdr3_nt: TGTGCCTACCCTTCAAACTGCTACGAGCAGTACTTC
cdr3_aa: CAYPSNCYEQYF

j_call: TRBJ2-6
v_call: TRBV5-1
clone_size: once
d_call: -
cdr3_nt: TGCGCCAGCAGCTTGGACCCGGGACCCAGTGGGGCCAACGTCCTGACTTTC
cdr3_aa: CASSLDPGPSGANVLTF

j_call: TRBJ2-7
v_call: TRBV7-3
clone_size: -
d_call: TRBD2
cdr3_nt: TGTGCCAGCAGCTCCACTAGCGGGACGCCTCGGGAGCAGTACTTC
cdr3_aa: CASSSTSGTPREQYF

j_call: TRBJ2-1
v_call: TRBV10-2
clone_size: -
d_call: -
cdr3_nt: TGCGCCAGCAGTGAGAGCGGATCTTACAATGAGCAGTTCTTC
cdr3_aa: CASSESGSYNEQFF

j_call: TRBJ2-7
v_call: TRBV9
clone_size: -
d_call: -
cdr3_nt: TGTGCCAGCAGCGTAGCCCCGACCCCCGGGGGAAACGAGCAGTACTTC
cdr3_aa: CASSVAPTPGGNEQYF

j_call: TRBJ2-5
v_call: TRBV7-9
clone_size: -
d_call: -
cdr3_nt: TGTGCCAGCAGCTTAGTGCACGGTGGCAGGAAACAAGAGACCCAGTACTTC
cdr3_aa: CASSLVHGGRKQETQYF

j_call: TRBJ2-1
v_call: TRBV5-1
clone_size: -
d_call: TRBD2
cdr3_nt: TGCGCCAGCAGCTTGGTGGGACTCGGGACTAGCGGTTACAATGAGCAGTTCTTC
cdr3_aa: CASSLVGLGTSGYNEQFF

j_call: TRBJ1-2
v_call: TRBV11-2
clone_size: -
d_call: TRBD1
cdr3_nt: TGTGCCAGCAGCTTAGTAATCCGACAGGGAGGCTACACCTTC
cdr3_aa: CASSLVIRQGGYTF

j_call: TRBJ2-1
v_call: TRBV27
clone_size: -
d_call: -
cdr3_nt: TGTGCCAGCAGTCCCTTATCGGAAGTTGGAAAGGATGAGCAGTTCTTC
cdr3_aa: CASSPLSEVGKDEQFF

j_call: TRBJ1-5
v_call: TRBV15
clone_size: -
d_call: -
cdr3_nt: TGTGCCACCAGCACCGGGCGGGAACAGCCCCAGCATTTT
cdr3_aa: CATSTGREQPQHF

j_call: TRBJ2-1
v_call: TRBV7-9
clone_size: few
d_call: -
cdr3_nt: TGTGCCAGCAGCGCGGGGAATGAGCAGTTCTTC
cdr3_aa: CASSAGNEQFF

j_call: TRBJ2-1
v_call: TRBV19
clone_size: -
d_call: -
cdr3_nt: TGTGCCAGTAGTCTGGGCCTTAGGTCCTACAATGAGCAGTTCTTC
cdr3_aa: CASSLGLRSYNEQFF

j_call: TRBJ2-1
v_call: TRBV29-1
clone_size: -
d_call: TRBD1
cdr3_nt: TGCAGCGTTCCTAACAGGGGGTCCTACAATGAGCAGTTCTTC
cdr3_aa: CSVPNRGSYNEQFF

j_call: TRBJ1-4
v_call: TRBV5-1
clone_size: once
d_call: TRBD1
cdr3_nt: TGCGCCAGCAGCTTGGGCACCGACAGGGGTTTTAATGAAAAACTGTTTTTT
cdr3_aa: CASSLGTDRGFNEKLFF

j_call: TRBJ1-1
v_call: TRBV5-1
clone_size: -
d_call: TRBD1
cdr3_nt: TGCGCCAGCAGTCGGGACAGGGAAGACACTGAAGCTTTCTTT
cdr3_aa: CASSRDREDTEAFF

j_call: TRBJ2-1
v_call: TRBV29-1
clone_size: -
d_call: -
cdr3_nt: TGCAGCGTTGAGAGGTACCAGGGATACAATGAGCAGTTCTTC
cdr3_aa: CSVERYQGYNEQFF

j_call: TRBJ2-3
v_call: TRBV14
clone_size: -
d_call: -
cdr3_nt: TGTGCCAGCAGCCCACAAGATGTGGATACGCAGTATTTT
cdr3_aa: CASSPQDVDTQYF

j_call: TRBJ2-5
v_call: TRBV5-4
clone_size: -
d_call: -
cdr3_nt: TGTGCCAGCAGCTTGGCCTTGTACAGGCTACAAGAGACCCAGTACTTC
cdr3_aa: CASSLALYRLQETQYF

j_call: TRBJ2-7
v_call: TRBV9
clone_size: -
d_call: TRBD2
cdr3_nt: TGTGCCAGCAGCGTAGCTCCTAGCGGGTACGAGCAGTACTTC
cdr3_aa: CASSVAPSGYEQYF

j_call: TRBJ1-2
v_call: TRBV6-1
clone_size: -
d_call: TRBD1
cdr3_nt: TGTGCCAGCAGTGCCGACAGGGCGTACAACTATGGCTACACCTTC
cdr3_aa: CASSADRAYNYGYTF

j_call: TRBJ2-3
v_call: TRBV9
clone_size: -
d_call: TRBD2
cdr3_nt: TGTGCCAGCAGCGTAAGCTTAGCGGGATTCACAGATACGCAGTATTTT
cdr3_aa: CASSVSLAGFTDTQYF

j_call: TRBJ2-7
v_call: TRBV28
clone_size: -
d_call: TRBD2
cdr3_nt: TGTGCCAGCAGTTTGCGGGGGGCAACCTACGAGCAGTACTTC
cdr3_aa: CASSLRGATYEQYF

j_call: TRBJ1-5
v_call: TRBV9
clone_size: -
d_call: TRBD1
cdr3_nt: TGTGCCAGCAGCGTAGGGACAGGGGGCGCGCCCCAGCATTTT
cdr3_aa: CASSVGTGGAPQHF

j_call: TRBJ2-5
v_call: TRBV2
clone_size: -
d_call: -
cdr3_nt: TGTGCCAGCATTGATTTCCGGGAGAGACAGACCCAGTACTTC
cdr3_aa: CASIDFRERQTQYF

j_call: TRBJ2-3
v_call: TRBV9
clone_size: -
d_call: TRBD1
cdr3_nt: TGTGCCAGCAGCCCGTACTCCGGGACAGGGGGGACAGATACGCAGTATTTT
cdr3_aa: CASSPYSGTGGTDTQYF

j_call: TRBJ2-7
v_call: TRBV4-2
clone_size: -
d_call: TRBD2
cdr3_nt: TGTGCCAGCAGCCGGGGACTAGCGGAATACGAGCAGTACTTC
cdr3_aa: CASSRGLAEYEQYF

j_call: TRBJ2-7
v_call: TRBV5-1
clone_size: -
d_call: TRBD1
cdr3_nt: TGCGCCAGCAGCCCGCTACCGGGACAGAGATACGAGCAGTACTTC
cdr3_aa: CASSPLPGQRYEQYF

j_call: TRBJ2-1
v_call: TRBV6-4
clone_size: few
d_call: -
cdr3_nt: TGTGCCAGCAGTGAGGAAAGCTCCTACAATGAGCAGTTCTTC
cdr3_aa: CASSEESSYNEQFF

j_call: TRBJ2-3
v_call: TRBV9
clone_size: -
d_call: -
cdr3_nt: TGTGCCAGCAGTACAGCTTCTAGCACAGATACGCAGTATTTT
cdr3_aa: CASSTASSTDTQYF